Here is one T cell receptor (beta chain) with its context. A few counts support this clonotype. Its cognate antigen has yet to be identified. Nothing much larger sits one base from this clone, and base qualities are not available. Donors were approximately 42 systemically healthy Caucasian individuals from Russia aged 6 to 90 years. Roughly 10 milliliters of peripheral blood were collected from each donor into EDTA-treated Vacutainer tubes. Ficoll-Paque density-gradient centrifugation was used to isolate PBMCs, with at least 6.5 million per sample. Total RNA, at least 5 micrograms per sample, was extracted from PBMCs with Trizol reagent. For every donor, flow cytometry on a PBMC aliquot measured the percentage of naive CD45RAhigh/CD27high T cells. The data were taken from a study of blood T cells in healthy people across ages (dated by TCRdb to the mid-2010s). Broadly, across the study: In model experiments, template switching captured about one uniquely barcoded TCR beta cDNA molecule for every two T cells. To avoid experimental bias, donors of different ages were randomly spread across the sequencing lanes. To track age-related changes in TCR beta repertoire diversity, the study relied on deep sequencing normalized with unique cDNA molecular identifiers. Two additional independent replicas of 1 million unique cDNA reads from the same blood draw were analyzed for two donors (one aged 18 to 29 and one aged 80 or older). The donors were divided into four age groups: young (average approximately 16 years), middle-aged (approximately 42), aged (approximately 62) and long-lived (roughly 82). What the research found in general, with its limitations: Donor CMV infection status was unknown, potentially confounding age-related changes in expanded clonotypes. Estimates of total diversity based on one million sequenced T cells were regarded as lower bounds and as underestimates. There was a strong correlation between observed TCR beta diversity and the percentage of naive T cells measured by flow cytometry. Compared with the aged group, the long-lived group had more naive CD4+ T cells, fewer expanded clones and increased TCR diversity, a pattern suggesting age selection. Conclusive comparison of naive and antigen-experienced compartments was prevented by the profiling of bulk unsorted PBMCs. As age increased, observed TCR beta diversity per million T cells dropped in a roughly linear way, and a significant reduction was already evident by age around 41.

The CDR3 goes from the cysteine to the phenylalanine over 15 residues. Only the CDR3 part of the read is kept: 45 bases, read in frame from the first base. Trimming costs V 8 bases and J 2 bases, and their ends lie 15 bases apart. Libraries were constructed by 5' RACE. These reads were obtained on an Illumina HiSeq 2500. A second 7 to 11 cycle PCR used a sample-barcoded 5' primer and a J-beta primer mix. Each TCR beta cDNA molecule received a unique molecular identifier from a template-switch 5' adaptor carrying 12 random nucleotides. At least 2.5 million CDR3-containing paired-end reads were obtained from each sample. First-strand cDNA was synthesized from all RNA with the Mint cDNA synthesis kit, primed by a TRBC-specific oligonucleotide. Following uracil-DNA glycosylase treatment, a first 18-cycle PCR with universal primers M1SS and BC2_uni_R was performed on all cDNA. On the study's bioinformatics: For normalization, 1 million high-quality reads were randomly selected from each sample, with every read carrying a distinct molecular identifier. Reads with shared molecular identifiers were discarded instead of being binned into consensus sequences. MiTCR, run with a Q25 quality threshold and the strictest error-elimination algorithm, handled CDR3 identification, clonotype clustering and error correction. A nonparametric unseen species model with Euler transformation was used to estimate a lower bound on total TCR beta diversity. TCRdb reanalyzed the raw reads on its own, using fastp at Q25 for trimming and MiXCR for clone calling, and kept in-frame beta chains. Entries that share a CDR3 protein sequence are merged under the most common genes and DNA. Clone size and V and J calls follow TCRdb, not the original study. The sample includes some 900,000 distinct CDR3 sequences, with under 35% observed a single time. The top ten hold 17% of the sample.

The sequence links TRBV12-3 or TRBV12-4 to TRBJ1-4; the D gene is perhaps TRBD1, on 5 matching bases. The sequenced sample was blood. The TCR originated in a woman of 80 years or more in good health. The base sequence is TGTGCCAGCGTTTTTGGGGGGGGGACTAATGAAAAACTGTTTTTT. It translates to CASVFGGGTNEKLFF.